Shown below are 26 T cell receptor beta chains from a single sample sequenced in a study of blood T cell repertoires in COVID-19. TCRdb keeps only in-frame clones here, not all; method: immunoSEQ multiplex PCR. The profile shows some 120,000 clones, roughly 90% of them singletons. The source material was peripheral blood. These receptors were obtained from a woman of 80 years or more with acute or convalescent COVID-19.

The chain uses TRBV7-9 and TRBJ2-7; 7 bases map to TRBD2. Looked up from germline, CDR1 is SEHNR and CDR2 is FQNEAQ (reference sequence). There are 15 residues in the CDR3. Trimming cost V 7 bases and J 5 bases; bases outside gene matches: 14. This CDR3 is CASTIFSGLADEQYF. The CDR3 DNA reads as TGTGCCAGCACAATTTTTAGCGGTCTAGCGGACGAGCAGTACTTC.

V is TRBV3-1 (or the pseudogene TRBV3-2) and J is TRBJ2-5; D perhaps matches TRBD2 (5 bases). CDR3 length: 14 amino acids. V was trimmed by 3 bases and J by 1 base, leaving 9 bases between them. Looked up from germline, CDR1 is LGHDT and CDR2 is YNNKEL (reference sequence). CDR3 in DNA: TGTGCCAGCAGCCACCGACTATCCCAAGAGACCCAGTACTTC. This encodes CASSHRLSQETQYF.

CDR3 residues: CASSLNNANYGYTF. CDR3 nucleotides: TGTGCCAGCAGCTTAAACAATGCTAACTATGGCTACACCTTC. V gene TRBV11-2 combines with J gene TRBJ1-2; D not resolved. V lost 2 bases and J 0 bases, leaving 7 bases between the germline ends. The CDR3 totals 14 residues. The germline V gene encodes CDR1 SGHAT and CDR2 FQNNGV.

The V gene is TRBV5-6, the J gene TRBJ2-7, with 8 bases matching TRBD1. Germline CDR1 and CDR2: SGHDT and YYEEEE. The CDR3 sequence is 14 residues long. With V trimmed by 2 bases and J by 6 bases, 7 bases remained unmatched. DNA for the CDR3: TGTGCCAGCAGCTTATACAGGACAGGGAGCGAGCAGTACTTC. Translating it yields CASSLYRTGSEQYF.

This clone was picked up one time. The chain employs TRBV9 and TRBJ2-5; 7 nucleotides line up with TRBD1. V was pared by 3 bases and J by 1 base, with 3 bases of the junction left unmatched. The CDR3 length is 14 residues. Germline assignment: CDR1 SGDLS and CDR2 YYNGEE. The CDR3 sequence is CASSAGTAQETQYF. Here the CDR3 DNA reads TGTGCCAGCAGCGCCGGGACAGCCCAAGAGACCCAGTACTTC.

This chain links TRBV29-1 with TRBJ1-1; tentative D call: TRBD1 (6 bases). Germline V gene lookup returns CDR1 SQVTM and CDR2 ANQGSEA. This CDR3 comprises 14 residues. V lost 8 bases and J 0 bases, leaving 16 bases between the germline ends. For the CDR3, the DNA is TGCAGCACAAAGAGGGGGGGCATGAACACTGAAGCTTTCTTT. Its protein product is CSTKRGGMNTEAFF. The full variable domain, rest sourced from reference TRBV29-1 and TRBJ1-1, is SAVISQKPSRDICQRGTSLTIQCQVDSQVTMMFWYRQQPGQSLTLIATANQGSEATYESGFVIDKFPISRPNLTFSTLTVSNMSPEDSSIYLCSTKRGGMNTEAFFGQGTRLTVV.

The chain recombines TRBV19 with TRBJ2-3, with 10 bases fitting TRBD2. This CDR3 spans 17 amino acids. Losses at the gene ends were 3 bases for V and 3 bases for J; bases not matched to a gene: 9. Germline V gene data show CDR1 as LNHDA and CDR2 as SQIVND (reference sequence). The CDR3 coding sequence is TGTGCCAGTAGTATCATTACTAGCGGGGTCTCAACAGATACGCAGTATTTT. Its translation is CASSIITSGVSTDTQYF.

V usage is TRBV5-4 and J usage is TRBJ1-2, with D unresolved. V was shortened by 3 bases and J by 5 bases, with 14 bases between the two germline ends. CDR3 length: 14 residues. The germline CDR1 and CDR2 sequences are SGHNT and YYREEE (reference sequence). CDR3 sequence (DNA): TGTGCCAGCAGCTCCTCGGGTCTTCATTATGGCTACACCTTC. Its translation is CASSSSGLHYGYTF.

The chain is built from TRBV5-4 and TRBJ1-1; the D gene is possibly TRBD1 (5 bases). V lost 3 bases and J 4 bases, leaving 13 bases between the germline ends. CDR3 size: 14 residues. In germline, CDR1 is SGHNT, CDR2 YYREEE (reference sequence). CDR3 coding DNA: TGTGCCAGCAGCTCAGGGCAGGCCGTCACTGAAGCTTTCTTT. This encodes CASSSGQAVTEAFF.

This clone appeared a single time. The V call is TRBV10-3, the J call TRBJ1-5; 7 bases fit TRBD1. This CDR3 contains 14 residues. The V segment lost 5 bases and the J segment 0 bases; nucleotides outside the gene matches: 1. CDR1 ENHRY and CDR2 SYGVKD come from the germline V gene. The DNA of the CDR3 is TGTGCCATCAGTAGGGACAGTAGCAATCAGCCCCAGCATTTT. Protein product: CAISRDSSNQPQHF.

This chain uses TRBV5-4 with TRBJ2-1, with 12 positions matching TRBD2. This CDR3 contains 13 residues. Germline CDR1 and CDR2: SGHNT and YYREEE (reference sequence). The V and J ends lost 4 bases and 7 bases, in that order; junction bases with no gene match: 0. DNA for the CDR3: TGTGCCAGCAGCCTAGCGGGGGGGAATGAGCAGTTCTTC. Protein: CASSLAGGNEQFF.

This chain uses TRBV7-9 with TRBJ2-4; D call uncertain. Germline V gene lookup returns CDR1 SEHNR and CDR2 FQNEAQ (reference sequence). V lost 6 bases and J 7 bases, leaving 7 bases between the germline ends. The CDR3 runs 11 residues. The CDR3 loop is CASRSENIQYF. The CDR3 coding sequence is TGTGCCAGCAGATCCGAGAACATTCAGTACTTC.

The chain is built from TRBV12-3 or TRBV12-4 and TRBJ2-3; D gene unclear. CDR3 size: 12 residues. V shed 2 bases and J shed 10 bases, with 10 bases lying between them. The CDR3 sequence: CASSLQRLSQYF. The DNA of the CDR3 is TGTGCCAGCAGTTTACAGAGACTCTCGCAGTATTTT.

CDR3 loop: CASSQRQGYAEQYF. CDR3 DNA sequence: TGTGCCAGCAGTCAAAGACAGGGGTACGCGGAGCAGTACTTC. This sequence joins TRBV27 and TRBJ2-7, with TRBD1 matching 8 bases. The CDR3 is made up of 14 amino acids. The V gene's germline CDR1 is MNHEY and CDR2 SMNVEV (reference sequence). With V trimmed by 5 bases and J by 7 bases, 10 bases remained unmatched.

The V and J genes are TRBV5-1 and TRBJ1-1; 8 nucleotides agree with TRBD1. J was trimmed by 2 bases and V by 1 base; bases with no gene match: 7. Germline-derived CDR1 and CDR2 are SGHRS and YFSETQ. The CDR3 totals 16 residues. CDR3 amino acids: CASSLIPGGLNTEAFF. DNA of the CDR3: TGCGCCAGCAGCTTGATCCCAGGGGGCCTCAACACTGAAGCTTTCTTT.

The chain joins TRBV10-1 to TRBJ1-1, with no clear D. Trimming took off 5 bases at V and 4 bases at J, with 8 bases between the two ends. Germline V gene lookup returns CDR1 WNHNN and CDR2 SYGVQD (reference sequence). The CDR3 covers 12 residues. The CDR3 DNA follows: TGCGCCAGCAGTCGGACTGGCACTGAAGCTTTCTTT. It encodes CASSRTGTEAFF.

This chain connects TRBV12-5 to TRBJ1-6; unclear D gene. The germline V gene has CDR1 LGHNT and CDR2 FRNRAP. Trimming pared 5 bases from V and 6 bases from J, leaving 8 bases between. This CDR3 has 13 residues. The CDR3 loop is CASGPGLNSPLHF. Written as DNA, the CDR3 is TGTGCTAGTGGTCCCGGACTTAATTCACCCCTCCACTTT.

V and J are TRBV9 and TRBJ1-1; D is undetermined. The length of the CDR3 is 13 residues. V lost 3 bases to trimming and J lost 6 bases, with 12 bases between them. Germline lookup yields CDR1 SGDLS and CDR2 YYNGEE. CDR3 DNA: TGTGCCAGCAGCGCACACCCCCTCTCTGAAGCTTTCTTT. Translation gives CASSAHPLSEAFF.

V gene TRBV7-3 combines with J gene TRBJ2-3; 8 bases match TRBD1. Germline V lookup: CDR1 SGHTA, CDR2 FQGTGA. The ends lost 1 base at V and 2 bases at J; junction bases unmatched: 5. The CDR3 has 16 amino acids. The CDR3 bases are TGTGCCAGCAGCTTAATGACGACAGGGGCCACAGATACGCAGTATTTT. Its translation is CASSLMTTGATDTQYF. The full variable domain, completed using reference TRBV7-3 and TRBJ2-3, is GAGVSQTPSNKVTEKGKYVELRCDPISGHTALYWYRQSLGQGPEFLIYFQGTGAADDSGLPNDRFFAVRPEGSVSTLKIQRTERGDSAVYLCASSLMTTGATDTQYFGPGTRLTVL.

This chain uses TRBV7-3 with TRBJ2-5, with a possible D match to TRBD2 (5 bases). V lost 1 base, J lost 8 bases, and 11 bases lay in between. Germline CDR1 is SGHTA and CDR2 is FQGTGA. This CDR3 comprises 13 residues. The CDR3 spells CASSLSSAGTQYF. DNA of the CDR3: TGTGCCAGCAGCTTAAGTAGCGCGGGCACCCAGTACTTC. Full variable domain (rest looked up from reference TRBV7-3 and TRBJ2-5): GAGVSQTPSNKVTEKGKYVELRCDPISGHTALYWYRQSLGQGPEFLIYFQGTGAADDSGLPNDRFFAVRPEGSVSTLKIQRTERGDSAVYLCASSLSSAGTQYFGPGTRLLVL.

V gene TRBV7-9 combines with J gene TRBJ1-1, with D possibly matching TRBD1 (5 bases). This CDR3 spans 16 amino acids. V lost 4 bases, J lost 0 bases, and 15 bases lay in between. Germline CDR1 SEHNR, CDR2 FQNEAQ (reference sequence). The CDR3 region has the DNA TGTGCCAGCAGCTCAACCCTTGACAGCTTGAACACTGAAGCTTTCTTT. Amino acids: CASSSTLDSLNTEAFF.

V usage is TRBV2 and J usage is TRBJ1-1; 8 bases are shared with TRBD1. The V and J ends lost 6 bases and 7 bases, in that order; junction bases with no gene match: 13. The CDR3 totals 15 residues. Germline lookup yields CDR1 SNHLY and CDR2 FYNNEI. CDR3 DNA sequence: TGTGCCAGCAGCGCCCGTGGCAGGGGGCCGGGTGAAGCTTTCTTT. It yields the protein CASSARGRGPGEAFF.

The chain carries TRBV4-3 and TRBJ1-3; D is undetermined. CDR1 and CDR2 from the germline V gene are LGHNA and YSLEER. Trimming removed 0 bases at V and 4 bases at J, with 13 bases between. This CDR3 spans 16 amino acids. This chain's CDR3 is CASSQDLLTVGNTIYF. CDR3 DNA: TGCGCCAGCAGCCAAGATCTACTCACAGTCGGAAACACCATATATTTT.

The CDR3 spells CASSQTRQGHSNQPQHF. Here the CDR3 DNA reads TGTGCCAGCAGCCAAACCCGTCAGGGGCACAGCAATCAGCCCCAGCATTTT. V usage is TRBV4-2 and J usage is TRBJ1-5, with D possibly matching TRBD1 (6 bases). From germline, CDR1 is LGHNA and CDR2 YNFKEQ. This CDR3 contains 17 residues. Trimming shortened V by 2 bases and J by 1 base, and 15 bases separated the two germline ends.

This rearrangement joins TRBV12-5 to TRBJ1-1, with D tentatively TRBD1 (6 bases). Germline V gene data show CDR1 as LGHNT and CDR2 as FRNRAP. Trimming cost V 3 bases and J 5 bases, with 16 bases left between them. This CDR3 has 15 residues. CDR3 sequence: CASGLGAGGVTEAFF. Written as DNA, the CDR3 is TGTGCTAGTGGTTTAGGGGCGGGGGGCGTTACTGAAGCTTTCTTT.

This clone was picked up one time. This chain joins TRBV18 and TRBJ1-6; 9 nucleotides align to TRBD1. The ends lost 4 bases at V and 7 bases at J; junction bases unmatched: 5. In germline, CDR1 is KGHSH, CDR2 LQKENI. This CDR3 has 15 residues. CDR3 DNA: TGTGCCAGCTCACTTCGGGACAGGGAGAATTCACCCCTCCACTTT. Encoded protein: CASSLRDRENSPLHF.